One and the same sample provided the 2 T cell receptor beta chains below, sequenced in a study of persistence of HIV-infected CD4 T cells. Sequencing used immunoSEQ version 4 in survey mode. Generated by immunoSEQ multiplex PCR, the TCRdb table keeps only in-frame clones and is missing some. The data hold some 40,000 clones, with 85% observed a single time. Cells were stimulated with overlapping HIV-1 Gag 15-mer peptides. CD40L-negative CD69-negative CD45RO-high memory CD4+ T cells were sorted as populations depleted of antigen-responding cells. Their antigens are not known. The sequences come from cultured CD4+ T cells from PBMCs, collected from a patient who received antiretroviral therapy. These receptors were collected from an adult with HIV. The donor label of this sample is uncertain.

In DNA, the CDR3 is TGTGCCAGCAGCAAAAGACAGGGAGGGAACACTGAAGCTTTCTTT. This translates into CASSKRQGGNTEAFF. V usage is TRBV6-5 and J usage is TRBJ1-1; 7 nucleotides line up with TRBD1. Looked up from germline, CDR1 is MNHEY and CDR2 is SVGAGI. V was pared by 6 bases and J by 1 base, with 8 bases of the junction left unmatched. The CDR3 is made up of 15 amino acids.

The chain combines TRBV6-5 with TRBJ1-6; TRBD1 matches at 12 bases. The V segment lost 7 bases and the J segment 9 bases; nucleotides outside the gene matches: 4. The CDR3 consists of 14 residues. CDR1 MNHEY and CDR2 SVGAGI come from the germline V gene. The CDR3 loop reads CASTQGQGASPLHF. The CDR3, as DNA: TGTGCCAGCACCCAGGGACAGGGGGCTTCACCCCTCCACTTT.